This T cell receptor beta chain came from a study of blood T cell repertoires in COVID-19. The wider study: Samples of COVID-19 (acute and convalescent) were obtained from the United States, Italy and Spain. Sample material is recorded as cDNA or gDNA derived from T cells, B-cell-depleted T cells, or PBMCs.

The repertoire was sequenced with immunoSEQ multiplex PCR; TCRdb's copy has only in-frame clones and lacks some. The sample has tens of thousands of clones, roughly 88% seen once. This sequence originates from a man aged 45-60 years with active COVID-19. Sample: peripheral blood.

The CDR3 here is CASSPGGEQFF. DNA of the CDR3: TGTGCCAGCAGCCCCGGGGGTGAGCAGTTCTTC. The chain employs TRBV6-6 and TRBJ2-1; D possibly corresponds to TRBD2 (6 bases). Looked up from germline, CDR1 is MNHNY and CDR2 is SVGAGI (reference sequence). This CDR3 spans 11 amino acids. Trimming stripped 6 bases from V and 9 bases from J, with 9 bases between.